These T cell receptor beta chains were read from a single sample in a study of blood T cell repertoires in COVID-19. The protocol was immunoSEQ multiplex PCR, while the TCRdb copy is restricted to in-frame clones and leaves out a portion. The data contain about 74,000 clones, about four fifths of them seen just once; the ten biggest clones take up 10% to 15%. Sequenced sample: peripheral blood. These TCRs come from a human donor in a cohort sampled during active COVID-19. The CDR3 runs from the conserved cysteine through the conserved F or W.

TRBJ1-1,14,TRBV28,CASSLNSLHIEAFF
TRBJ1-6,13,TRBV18,CASSPIKNSPLHF
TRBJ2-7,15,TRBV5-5,CASSLAASDLYEQYF
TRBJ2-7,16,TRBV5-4,CASSPGRDSPSYEQYF
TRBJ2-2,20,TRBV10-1,CASSESLSRGGQPNTGELFF
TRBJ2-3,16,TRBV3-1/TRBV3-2,CASSQEALHPTDTQYF
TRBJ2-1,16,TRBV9,CASSGMPGLAGNEQFF
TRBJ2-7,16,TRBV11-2,CASSTRQGMRYGEQYF
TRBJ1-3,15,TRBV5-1,CASSLGQFTGNTIYF
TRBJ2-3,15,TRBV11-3,CASSSRTGGTDTQYF
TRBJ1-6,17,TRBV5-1,CASSLALRQGWSSPLHF
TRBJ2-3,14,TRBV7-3,CASSLTAPPDTQYF
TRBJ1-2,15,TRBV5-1,CASSSGQIANYGYTF
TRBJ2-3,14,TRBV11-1,CASSLAVSTDTQYF
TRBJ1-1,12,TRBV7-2,CASSPSGVEAFF
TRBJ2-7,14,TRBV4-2,CASSQDVVSYEQYF
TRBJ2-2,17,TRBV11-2,CASSRVGQPANTGELFF
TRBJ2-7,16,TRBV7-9,CASSSATGTGVHEQYF
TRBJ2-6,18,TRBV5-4,CASSLGLAGSAGANVLTF
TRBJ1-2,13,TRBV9,CASSVEQFYGYTF
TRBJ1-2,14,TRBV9,CASSVAQGDYGYTF
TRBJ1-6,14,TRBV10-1,CASSETVNNSPLHF
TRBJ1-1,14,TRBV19,CASSQAGPNTEAFF
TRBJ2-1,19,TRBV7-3,CASSYLRTSGGNSYNEQFF